The TCR beta chain under discussion was sequenced for a study of cytomegalovirus exposure and HLA in healthy donors. Whole-study results and caveats: The study had only CMV serostatus as immune exposure information. A later analysis reportedly identified an Asian-associated ancestry cluster as carrying fewer N-insertions than the 666-donor mean.

Germline V lookup: CDR1 MNHNS, CDR2 SASEGT. V was clipped by 10 bases and J by 3 bases, with 16 bases between them. The CDR3 is 13 residues long. As for the donors, each was a healthy bone marrow donor. At the time of sampling, donors were nominally healthy, though unrecorded immune exposures were likely. As for this clone: Its antigen remains unknown.

60 Vbeta and 13 Jbeta primers were used in PCR. The data were produced by immunoSEQ multiplex PCR, yet TCRdb's version contains in-frame clones alone and is incomplete. The data contain about 160,000 clones, roughly 80% of them singletons. The sequence derives from a woman between 18 and 29 years old in good health and CMV-seronegative. The V gene is TRBV6-1, the J gene TRBJ2-7, with a weak D call TRBD1 (6 bases). Sequencing was carried out using PBMCs. The CDR3 spells CATEDRQNYEQYF. CDR3 DNA sequence: TGTGCCACCGAAGACAGGCAAAACTACGAGCAGTACTTC.